The 26 T cell receptor beta chains presented below share a single source sample, sequenced in a study of CD8+ T cells in alopecia areata. cDNA serving as the sequencing template came from extracted, reverse transcribed RNA. Some clones are missing from TCRdb's copy, which holds only in-frame ones; the method was immunoSEQ multiplex PCR. The sample gives 150,000 or so clones, about 85% of which show up once; about 13% is in the top ten. The treatment was: oral pan-JAK inhibitor, 5-10 mg twice daily. Sequences were derived from CD8+ T cells sorted from blood, sampled at week 4, from a patient treated with tofacitinib. These receptors all stem from a human donor with alopecia areata.

This sequence joins TRBV15 and TRBJ1-2; a weak D match, TRBD1 (6 bases). Germline loops: CDR1 LNHNV, CDR2 YYDKDF (reference sequence). V lost 4 bases and J 2 bases, leaving 8 bases between the germline ends. The CDR3 is made up of 13 amino acids. CDR3 nucleotides: TGTGCCACCAGCACCGACAGGAACTATGGCTACACCTTC. Its translation is CATSTDRNYGYTF.

The genes are TRBV4-1 and TRBJ2-7, with 9 bases aligning to TRBD2. The ends lost 0 bases at V and 4 bases at J; junction bases unmatched: 7. This CDR3 region has 16 residues. CDR1 and CDR2 (germline): MGHRA, YSYEKL. The CDR3: CASSQDTAGGGYEQYF. As DNA, the CDR3 is TGCGCCAGCAGCCAAGATACAGCGGGAGGAGGGTACGAGCAGTACTTC.

This chain connects TRBV21-1 to TRBJ1-4. TRBV21-1 is marked as a pseudogene. The CDR3 is made up of 16 amino acids. CDR3 bases: TGTGCCAGCAGCAAACCGGGACGGTCAACTAATGAAAAACTGTTTTTT. Translation gives CASSKPGRSTNEKLFF.

The gene calls are TRBV5-1 and TRBJ2-7; TRBD2 matches at 10 bases. After removal of 7 bases from V and 7 bases from J, the junction contained 11 bases not matched to a gene. Germline V gives CDR1 SGHRS, CDR2 YFSETQ. This CDR3 has 14 residues. CDR3 in amino acids: CASSPGLASQEQYF. The CDR3 DNA sequence: TGCGCCAGCTCTCCGGGACTAGCGAGCCAGGAGCAGTACTTC.

The rearrangement uses TRBV6-5 and TRBJ2-1; tentatively, D is TRBD1 (6 bases). Germline CDR1 MNHEY, CDR2 SVGAGI. The CDR3 has 14 amino acids. Deletions cut 2 bases from V and 4 bases from J, with 9 bases between. CDR3 loop: CASSYTGPYNEQFF. CDR3 in DNA: TGTGCCAGCAGTTACACAGGGCCATACAATGAGCAGTTCTTC.

V usage is TRBV19 and J usage is TRBJ2-7, with D perhaps matching TRBD1 (6 bases). Germline V gene sequence: CDR1 LNHDA, CDR2 SQIVND (reference sequence). Between the trimmed V and J ends, which lost 7 bases and 3 bases, there was a span of 16 bases. The CDR3 has 14 amino acids. CDR3 in amino acids: CASKGKDRIYEQYF. CDR3 sequence (DNA): TGTGCCAGTAAGGGGAAAGACAGGATCTACGAGCAGTACTTC.

This clone was found a few times. The chain carries TRBV29-1 and TRBJ2-7; 8 positions match TRBD1. Germline CDR1 is SQVTM and CDR2 is ANQGSEA. The ends lost 2 bases at V and 3 bases at J; junction bases unmatched: 6. CDR3 length: 14 amino acids. In DNA form, the CDR3 reads TGCAGCGTTGAAACTCCCGGACAGGGCTACGAGCAGTACTTC. Protein: CSVETPGQGYEQYF.

The rearrangement uses TRBV27 and TRBJ1-1; D is possibly TRBD1 (6 bases). Trimming took 6 bases from V and 6 from J, leaving 17 bases between them. The CDR3 has 14 amino acids. The V gene's germline CDR1 is MNHEY and CDR2 SMNVEV (reference sequence). CDR3 in DNA: TGTGCCAGCAGAACTGTACAGGGTATCGCTGAAGCTTTCTTT. Its protein is CASRTVQGIAEAFF.

DNA for the CDR3: TGTGCCAGCAGTTACACATCCTCCGGGACCTACGAGCAGTACTTC. Translating gives CASSYTSSGTYEQYF. The chain couples TRBV6-5 to TRBJ2-7; D possibly corresponds to TRBD2 (5 bases). Trimming took 2 bases from V and 2 from J, leaving 13 bases between them. Germline lookup yields CDR1 MNHEY and CDR2 SVGAGI. The CDR3 contains 15 residues.

The CDR3, as DNA: TGTGCCAGCAGTCCCTCCTTACTAGCGACGAGCTCCTACGAGCAGTACTTC. Protein product: CASSPSLLATSSYEQYF. The chain employs TRBV27 and TRBJ2-7, with 7 bases matching TRBD2. The CDR3 runs to 17 residues. From germline, CDR1 is MNHEY and CDR2 SMNVEV (reference sequence). The trim removed 5 bases at V and 0 bases at J, leaving 13 bases unmatched.

V usage is TRBV29-1 and J usage is TRBJ2-2; D gene uncertain. The germline gives CDR1 SQVTM, CDR2 ANQGSEA. The CDR3 is 13 amino acids. Trimming removed 4 bases from V and 3 bases from J, with 9 bases in between. The CDR3 DNA is TGCAGCGTTGTAGGGTCGCACACCGGGGAGCTGTTTTTT. Encoded protein: CSVVGSHTGELFF.

This sequence joins TRBV5-6 and TRBJ2-1; D possibly corresponds to TRBD2 (5 bases). Germline loops: CDR1 SGHDT, CDR2 YYEEEE. The CDR3 consists of 14 residues. V was trimmed by 7 bases and J by 0 bases, leaving 11 bases between them. The CDR3 region is CASGAENSYNEQFF. CDR3 DNA: TGTGCCAGCGGAGCGGAAAACTCCTACAATGAGCAGTTCTTC.

CDR3 loop: CASSYSPDVGNTEAFF. The CDR3 nucleotides are TGTGCCAGCAGTTACTCTCCCGACGTGGGGAACACTGAAGCTTTCTTT. The chain has TRBV6-5 and TRBJ1-1; D is undetermined. Germline V CDR1 and CDR2: MNHEY, SVGAGI. V lost 0 bases and J 1 base, leaving 12 bases between the germline ends. This CDR3 contains 16 residues.

The genes are TRBV5-6 and TRBJ2-7; 9 nucleotides align to TRBD2. The CDR3 totals 14 residues. The germline gives CDR1 SGHDT, CDR2 YYEEEE. The junction had 4 bases not matched to a gene; V was cut back by 4 bases and J by 2 bases. This CDR3 is CASSGTSRPYEQYF. The CDR3 DNA is TGTGCCAGCAGCGGGACTAGCCGCCCCTACGAGCAGTACTTC.

This chain uses TRBV9 with TRBJ1-1, with no clear D. V was trimmed by 4 bases and J by 6 bases, leaving 7 bases between them. Germline assignment: CDR1 SGDLS and CDR2 YYNGEE. The length of the CDR3 is 11 residues. The CDR3 DNA reads TGTGCCAGCAGCCCCGTGCCTGAAGCTTTCTTT. Encoded protein: CASSPVPEAFF.

The chain employs TRBV9 and TRBJ2-7; 8 bases align to TRBD2. After removal of 0 bases from V and 4 bases from J, the junction contained 3 bases not matched to a gene. In germline, CDR1 is SGDLS, CDR2 YYNGEE. CDR3 length: 14 residues. The CDR3 DNA is TGTGCCAGCAGCGTAGCTAGCGGGCGGTACGAGCAGTACTTC. Protein product: CASSVASGRYEQYF.

V gene TRBV30 combines with J gene TRBJ2-7; 8 bases line up with TRBD2. Germline V gene sequence: CDR1 GTSNPN, CDR2 SVGIG (reference sequence). This CDR3 is built from 14 residues. V lost 4 bases to trimming and J lost 2 bases; unmatched junction nucleotides: 7. CDR3 in amino acids: CAWTFGGRPYEQYF. CDR3 nucleotides: TGTGCCTGGACCTTTGGCGGGAGGCCCTACGAGCAGTACTTC. The variable domain in full, with the rest retrieved from reference TRBV30 and TRBJ2-7, is SQTIHQWPATLVQPVGSPLSLECTVEGTSNPNLYWYRQAAGRGLQLLFYSVGIGQISSEVPQNLSASRPQDRQFILSSKKLLLSDSGFYLCAWTFGGRPYEQYFGPGTRLTVT.

This chain links TRBV7-9 with TRBJ2-7; TRBD2 agrees at 8 bases. Germline V gene sequence: CDR1 SEHNR, CDR2 FQNEAQ (reference sequence). The CDR3 has 17 residues. V shed 5 bases and J 3 bases; nucleotides not matched to a gene: 15. The CDR3 spells CASSPPGASGGRYEQYF. The CDR3 DNA is TGTGCCAGCAGCCCGCCGGGGGCCAGCGGGGGACGCTACGAGCAGTACTTC.

The gene calls are TRBV2 and TRBJ1-1, with TRBD1 matching over 8 bases. Germline trimming cut 6 bases from V and 1 base from J; bases unmatched to any gene: 4. CDR1 and CDR2 from the germline V gene are SNHLY and FYNNEI. The CDR3 sequence is 14 residues long. The CDR3 DNA reads TGTGCCAGCAGCTCCGGGACAGGGAACACTGAAGCTTTCTTT. It yields the protein CASSSGTGNTEAFF.

V gene TRBV5-6 combines with J gene TRBJ1-1, with D perhaps matching TRBD1 (5 bases). Trimming pared 5 bases from V and 0 bases from J, leaving 17 bases between. There are 16 residues in the CDR3. Germline values: CDR1 SGHDT, CDR2 YYEEEE. This CDR3 reads CASSSGTHDMNTEAFF. CDR3 coding DNA: TGTGCCAGCAGTTCAGGGACCCATGATATGAACACTGAAGCTTTCTTT.

The chain links TRBV7-9 to TRBJ2-1, with 7 bases aligning to TRBD2. Germline V gene lookup returns CDR1 SEHNR and CDR2 FQNEAQ (reference sequence). The V segment lost 2 bases and the J segment 9 bases; nucleotides outside the gene matches: 1. This CDR3 has 12 amino acids. The CDR3 sequence is CASSLLAGEQFF. The CDR3 bases are TGTGCCAGCAGCTTATTAGCGGGTGAGCAGTTCTTC.

This chain connects TRBV21-1 to TRBJ2-7; the D call TRBD2 from the table was never checked on the DNA. TRBV21-1 is a known pseudogene. The CDR3 is 16 amino acids. The CDR3 DNA is TGTGCCAGCAGCAAGAAACCGGGACTAGCCGCCTACGAGCAGTACTTC. The encoded protein is CASSKKPGLAAYEQYF.

The gene calls are TRBV29-1 and TRBJ2-2, with D uncertain. Deletions cut 4 bases from V and 4 bases from J, with 7 bases between. The CDR3 is 12 residues long. Germline V gene sequence: CDR1 SQVTM, CDR2 ANQGSEA. Here the CDR3 reads CSVVESTGELFF. CDR3 nucleotide sequence: TGCAGCGTTGTGGAGAGCACCGGGGAGCTGTTTTTT.

The V gene is TRBV6-5, the J gene TRBJ1-2, with D possibly being TRBD1 (5 bases). V was cut by 2 bases and J by 8 bases, with 12 bases left in between. CDR1 and CDR2 (germline): MNHEY, SVGAGI. The CDR3 covers 13 residues. The chain's CDR3 is CASSYAFGGGYTF. The DNA of the CDR3 is TGTGCCAGCAGTTACGCTTTCGGGGGAGGCTACACCTTC.

This clone was observed a few times. The rearrangement uses TRBV5-1 and TRBJ2-7, with D perhaps TRBD1 (5 bases). This CDR3 is 15 amino acids long. Trimming stripped 2 bases from V and 5 bases from J, with 17 bases between. CDR1 and CDR2 from the germline V gene are SGHRS and YFSETQ. The CDR3 spells CASSFTQGSQHEQYF. The CDR3 DNA sequence: TGCGCCAGCAGCTTCACGCAGGGCTCCCAACACGAGCAGTACTTC.

The chain links TRBV2 to TRBJ2-5, with D hard to call. Germline V gene sequence: CDR1 SNHLY, CDR2 FYNNEI. The CDR3 extends over 15 amino acids. Trimming cost V 0 bases and J 4 bases, with 12 bases left between them. CDR3 loop: CASSEAGRVRETQYF. The CDR3 DNA is TGTGCCAGCAGTGAAGCGGGTAGGGTCCGAGAGACCCAGTACTTC.